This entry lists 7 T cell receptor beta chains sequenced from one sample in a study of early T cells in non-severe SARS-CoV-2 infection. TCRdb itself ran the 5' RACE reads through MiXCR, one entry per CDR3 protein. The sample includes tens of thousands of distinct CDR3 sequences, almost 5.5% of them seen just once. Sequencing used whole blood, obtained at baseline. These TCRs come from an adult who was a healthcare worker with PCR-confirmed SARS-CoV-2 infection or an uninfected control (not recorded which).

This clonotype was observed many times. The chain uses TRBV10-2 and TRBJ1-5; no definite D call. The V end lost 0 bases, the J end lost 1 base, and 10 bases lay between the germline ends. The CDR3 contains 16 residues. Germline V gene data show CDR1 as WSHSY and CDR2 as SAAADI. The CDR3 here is CASSESGTGSNQPQHF. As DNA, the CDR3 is TGCGCCAGCAGTGAGTCCGGAACGGGGAGCAATCAGCCCCAGCATTTT.

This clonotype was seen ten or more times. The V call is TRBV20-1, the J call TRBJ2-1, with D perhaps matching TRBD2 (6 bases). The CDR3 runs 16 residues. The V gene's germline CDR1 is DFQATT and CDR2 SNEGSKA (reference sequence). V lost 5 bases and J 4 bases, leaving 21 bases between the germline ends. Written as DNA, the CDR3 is TGCAGTGCTCGTCCTTTTAGCGGCGGACGTTACAATGAGCAGTTCTTC. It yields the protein CSARPFSGGRYNEQFF.

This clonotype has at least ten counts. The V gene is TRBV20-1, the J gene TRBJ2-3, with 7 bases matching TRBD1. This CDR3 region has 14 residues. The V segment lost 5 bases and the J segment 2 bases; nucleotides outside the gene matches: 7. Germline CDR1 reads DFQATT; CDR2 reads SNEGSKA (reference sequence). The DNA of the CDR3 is TGCAGTGCTCTGTCGACAGGGACCACAGATACGCAGTATTTT. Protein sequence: CSALSTGTTDTQYF.

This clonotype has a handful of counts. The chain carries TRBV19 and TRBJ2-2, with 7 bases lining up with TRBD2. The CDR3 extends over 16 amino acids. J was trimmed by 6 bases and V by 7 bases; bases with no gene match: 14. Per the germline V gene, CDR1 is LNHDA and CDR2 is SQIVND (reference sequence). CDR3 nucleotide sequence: TGTGCCAGTACCAATCCTGGCGGGAGTTCCCCCGGGGAGCTGTTTTTT. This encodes CASTNPGGSSPGELFF.

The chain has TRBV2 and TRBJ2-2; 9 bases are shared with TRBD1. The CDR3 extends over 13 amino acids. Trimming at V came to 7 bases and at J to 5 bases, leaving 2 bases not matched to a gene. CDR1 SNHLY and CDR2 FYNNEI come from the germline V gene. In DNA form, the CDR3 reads TGTGCCAGCACCGGACAGGGGACCGGGGAGCTGTTTTTT. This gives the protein CASTGQGTGELFF. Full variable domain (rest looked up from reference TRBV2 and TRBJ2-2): EPEVTQTPSHQVTQMGQEVILRCVPISNHLYFYWYRQILGQKVEFLVSFYNNEISEKSEIFDDQFSVERPDGSNFTLKIRSTKLEDSAMYFCASTGQGTGELFFGEGSRLTVL.

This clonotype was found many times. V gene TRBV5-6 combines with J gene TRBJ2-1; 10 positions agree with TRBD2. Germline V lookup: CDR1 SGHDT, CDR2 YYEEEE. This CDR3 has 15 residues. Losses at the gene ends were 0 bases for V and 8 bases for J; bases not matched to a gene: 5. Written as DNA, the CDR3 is TGTGCCAGCAGCTTGGTAGCGGGAGGCCGGGATGAGCAGTTCTTC. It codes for CASSLVAGGRDEQFF. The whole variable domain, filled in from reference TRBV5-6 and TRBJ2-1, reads DAGVTQSPTHLIKTRGQQVTLRCSPKSGHDTVSWYQQALGQGPQFIFQYYEEEERQRGNFPDRFSGHQFPNYSSELNVNALLLGDSALYLCASSLVAGGRDEQFFGPGTRLTVL.

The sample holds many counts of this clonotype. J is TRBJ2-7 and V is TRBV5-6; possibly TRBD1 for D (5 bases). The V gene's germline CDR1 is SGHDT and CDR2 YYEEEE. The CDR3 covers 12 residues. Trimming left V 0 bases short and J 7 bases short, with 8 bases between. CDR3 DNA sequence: TGTGCCAGCAGCTTGGACCCAGGGGAGCAGTACTTC. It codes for CASSLDPGEQYF.